This TCR beta chain comes out of a study of blood T cell repertoires in COVID-19. As for the study in general: Samples taken during acute and convalescent COVID-19 were collected in the United States, Italy and Spain. PBMCs, B-cell-depleted T cells, or T cells provided the cDNA or gDNA that made up the material.

Trimming took 5 bases from V and 4 from J; bases not matched to a gene: 2. The germline V gene has CDR1 SGHDT and CDR2 YYEEEE. CDR3 length equals 13 residues. Recovery among Cohort 3 donors was established by two negative PCRs, clearance, or symptom resolution. Authors' data handling: Estimation of nucleated cell counts relied on the amplification of reference gene primers. This table comes from immunoSEQ multiplex PCR, and its TCRdb copy is limited to in-frame clones, with some not included. V, J and clone size derive from that table, while D and trimming were established from the DNA sequence. Among about 320,000 clones, about nine tenths were seen once, and the ten largest hold about 2.4%.

The rearrangement joins TRBV5-6 to TRBJ1-4; TRBD1 matches at 7 bases. The sequence came from a man in his fifties or sixties who had recovered from COVID-19. Sequenced sample: PBMCs or T cells enriched from blood (not recorded which). CDR3 loop: CASRDRINEKLFF. The CDR3 coding sequence is TGTGCCAGCAGGGACAGGATTAATGAAAAACTGTTTTTT.